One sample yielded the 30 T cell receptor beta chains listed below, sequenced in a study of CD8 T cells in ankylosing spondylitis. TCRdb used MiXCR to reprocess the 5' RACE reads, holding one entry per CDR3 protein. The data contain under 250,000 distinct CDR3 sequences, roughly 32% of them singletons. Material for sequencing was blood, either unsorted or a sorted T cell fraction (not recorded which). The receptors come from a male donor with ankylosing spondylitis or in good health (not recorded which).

Here the CDR3 DNA reads TGTGCCAGCAGCTTAGGCGTAGACTATGGCTACACCTTC. Translation: CASSLGVDYGYTF. The V call is TRBV7-9, the J call TRBJ1-2; no clear D. Germline CDR1 is SEHNR and CDR2 is FQNEAQ (reference sequence). V was shortened by 1 base and J by 3 bases, with 6 bases between the two germline ends. The CDR3 is made up of 13 amino acids.

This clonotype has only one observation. CDR3: CASNTLRGGNNEKLFF. The CDR3 region has the DNA TGTGCCAGCAACACCCTGAGGGGGGGGAATAATGAAAAACTGTTTTTT. This sequence joins TRBV11-2 and TRBJ1-4; weak D call: TRBD1 (6 bases). Germline V gives CDR1 SGHAT, CDR2 FQNNGV. Trimming took 7 bases from V and 4 from J, leaving 19 bases between them. This CDR3 spans 16 amino acids. Full variable domain (remainder filled in from reference TRBV11-2 and TRBJ1-4): EAGVAQSPRYKIIEKRQSVAFWCNPISGHATLYWYQQILGQGPKLLIQFQNNGVVDDSQLPKDRFSAERLKGVDSTLKIQPAKLEDSAVYLCASNTLRGGNNEKLFFGSGTQLSVL.

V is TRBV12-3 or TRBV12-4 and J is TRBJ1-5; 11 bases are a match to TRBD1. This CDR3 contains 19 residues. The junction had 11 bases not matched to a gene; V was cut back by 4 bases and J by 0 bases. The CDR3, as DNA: TGTGCCAGCAGTTGGGGGACAGGGGGAAAGGGATATAGCAATCAGCCCCAGCATTTT. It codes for CASSWGTGGKGYSNQPQHF.

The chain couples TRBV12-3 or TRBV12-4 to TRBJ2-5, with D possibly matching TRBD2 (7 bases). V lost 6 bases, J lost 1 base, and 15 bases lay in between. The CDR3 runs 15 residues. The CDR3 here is CASRGGGGLQETQYF. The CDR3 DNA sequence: TGTGCCAGCAGGGGAGGGGGAGGCCTCCAAGAGACCCAGTACTTC.

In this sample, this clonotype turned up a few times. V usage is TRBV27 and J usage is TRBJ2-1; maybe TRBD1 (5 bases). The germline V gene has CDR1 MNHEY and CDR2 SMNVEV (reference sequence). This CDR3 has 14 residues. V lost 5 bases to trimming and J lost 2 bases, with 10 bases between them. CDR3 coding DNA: TGTGCCAGCAGTACCCGGACACCCTACAATGAGCAGTTCTTC. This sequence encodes CASSTRTPYNEQFF.

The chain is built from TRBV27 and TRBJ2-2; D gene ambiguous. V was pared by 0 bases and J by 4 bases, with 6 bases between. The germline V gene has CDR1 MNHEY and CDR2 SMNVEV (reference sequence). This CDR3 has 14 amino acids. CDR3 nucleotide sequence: TGTGCCAGCAGTTTATCCGGCATCACCGGGGAGCTGTTTTTT. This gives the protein CASSLSGITGELFF.

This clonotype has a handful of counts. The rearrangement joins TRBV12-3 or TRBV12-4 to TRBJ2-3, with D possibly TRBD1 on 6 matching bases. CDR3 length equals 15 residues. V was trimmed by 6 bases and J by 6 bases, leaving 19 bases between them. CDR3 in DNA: TGTGCCAGCAGGCGTACTGGTGCAGGGGACGATACGCAGTATTTT. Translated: CASRRTGAGDDTQYF.

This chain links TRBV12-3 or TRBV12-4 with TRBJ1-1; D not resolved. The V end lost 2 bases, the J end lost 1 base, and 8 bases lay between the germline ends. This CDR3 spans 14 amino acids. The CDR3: CASSLSVPNTEAFF. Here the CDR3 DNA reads TGTGCCAGCAGTTTAAGTGTCCCGAACACTGAAGCTTTCTTT.

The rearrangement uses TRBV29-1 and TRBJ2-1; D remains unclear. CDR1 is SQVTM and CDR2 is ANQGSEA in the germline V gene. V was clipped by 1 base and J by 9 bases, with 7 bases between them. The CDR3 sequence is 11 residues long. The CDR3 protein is CSVEVQREQFF. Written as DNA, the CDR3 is TGCAGCGTTGAAGTTCAACGTGAGCAGTTCTTC.

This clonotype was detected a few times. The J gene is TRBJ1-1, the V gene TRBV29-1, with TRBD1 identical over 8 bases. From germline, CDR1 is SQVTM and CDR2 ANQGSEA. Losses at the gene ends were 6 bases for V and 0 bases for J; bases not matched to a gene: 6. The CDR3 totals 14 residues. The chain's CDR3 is CSVGTGPMNTEAFF. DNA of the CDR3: TGCAGCGTCGGGACAGGCCCCATGAACACTGAAGCTTTCTTT.

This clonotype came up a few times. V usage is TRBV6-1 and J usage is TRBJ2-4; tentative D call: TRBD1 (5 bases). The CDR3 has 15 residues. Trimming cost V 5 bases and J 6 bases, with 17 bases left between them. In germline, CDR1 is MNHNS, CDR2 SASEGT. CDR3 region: CASSTTVGLGNIQYF. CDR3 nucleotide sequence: TGTGCCAGCAGTACAACGGTGGGGCTGGGAAACATTCAGTACTTC.

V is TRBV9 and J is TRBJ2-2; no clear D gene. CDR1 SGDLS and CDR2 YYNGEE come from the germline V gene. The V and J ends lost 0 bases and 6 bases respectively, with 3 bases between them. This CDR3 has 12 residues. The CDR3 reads CASSVVAGELFF. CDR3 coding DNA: TGTGCCAGCAGCGTAGTGGCCGGGGAGCTGTTTTTT. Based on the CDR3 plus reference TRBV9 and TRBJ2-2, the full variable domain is DSGVTQTPKHLITATGQRVTLRCSPRSGDLSVYWYQQSLDQGLQFLIQYYNGEERAKGNILERFSAQQFPDLHSELNLSSLELGDSALYFCASSVVAGELFFGEGSRLTVL.

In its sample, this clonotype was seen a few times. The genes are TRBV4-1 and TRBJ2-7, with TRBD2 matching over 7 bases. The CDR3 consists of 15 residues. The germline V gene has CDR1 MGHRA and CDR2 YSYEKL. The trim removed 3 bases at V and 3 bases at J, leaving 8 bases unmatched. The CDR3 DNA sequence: TGCGCCAGCAGCCATCGGGGGGATGAATTCTACGAGCAGTACTTC. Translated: CASSHRGDEFYEQYF.

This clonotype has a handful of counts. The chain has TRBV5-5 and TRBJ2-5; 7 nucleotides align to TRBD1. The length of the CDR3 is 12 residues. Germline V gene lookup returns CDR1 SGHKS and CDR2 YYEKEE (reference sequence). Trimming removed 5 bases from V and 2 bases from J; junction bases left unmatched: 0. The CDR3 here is CASRTGQETQYF. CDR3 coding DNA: TGTGCCAGCAGGACAGGGCAAGAGACCCAGTACTTC. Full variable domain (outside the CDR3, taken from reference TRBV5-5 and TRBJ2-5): DAGVTQSPTHLIKTRGQQVTLRCSPISGHKSVSWYQQVLGQGPQFIFQYYEKEERGRGNFPDRFSARQFPNYSSELNVNALLLGDSALYLCASRTGQETQYFGPGTRLLVL.

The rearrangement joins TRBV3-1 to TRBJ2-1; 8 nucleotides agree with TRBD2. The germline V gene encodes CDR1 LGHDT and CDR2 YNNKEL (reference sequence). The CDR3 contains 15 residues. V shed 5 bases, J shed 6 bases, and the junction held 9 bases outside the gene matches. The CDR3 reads CASSYRTSHPNEQFF. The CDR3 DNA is TGTGCCAGCAGCTACCGGACTAGCCACCCCAATGAGCAGTTCTTC.

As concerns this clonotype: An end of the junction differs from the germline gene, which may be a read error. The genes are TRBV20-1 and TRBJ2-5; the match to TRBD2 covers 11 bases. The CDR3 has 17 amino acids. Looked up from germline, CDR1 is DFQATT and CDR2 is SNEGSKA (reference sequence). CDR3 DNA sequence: TGCTGTGCTCCTGCTCTAGCGGGGGGCCTACCTCAAGAGACCCAGTACTTC. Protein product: CCAPALAGGLPQETQYF.

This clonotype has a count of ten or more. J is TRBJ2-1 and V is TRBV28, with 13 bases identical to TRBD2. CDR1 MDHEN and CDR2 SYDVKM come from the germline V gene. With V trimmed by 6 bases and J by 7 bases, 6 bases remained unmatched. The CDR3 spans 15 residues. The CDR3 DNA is TGTGCCAGCAGCCCCGGGACTAGCGGGGCGAATGAGCAGTTCTTC. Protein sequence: CASSPGTSGANEQFF.

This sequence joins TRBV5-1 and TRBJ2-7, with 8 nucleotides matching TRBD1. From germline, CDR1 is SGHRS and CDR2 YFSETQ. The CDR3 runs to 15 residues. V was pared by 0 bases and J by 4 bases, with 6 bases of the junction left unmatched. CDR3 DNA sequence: TGCGCCAGCAGCTTGGGCGCAGGGGGCGCGTACGAGCAGTACTTC. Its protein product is CASSLGAGGAYEQYF.

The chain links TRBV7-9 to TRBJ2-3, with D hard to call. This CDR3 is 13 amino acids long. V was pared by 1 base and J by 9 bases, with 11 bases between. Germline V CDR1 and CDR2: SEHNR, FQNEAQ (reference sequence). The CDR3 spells CASSLVVGNTQYF. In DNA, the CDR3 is TGTGCCAGCAGCTTAGTAGTGGGCAACACGCAGTATTTT.

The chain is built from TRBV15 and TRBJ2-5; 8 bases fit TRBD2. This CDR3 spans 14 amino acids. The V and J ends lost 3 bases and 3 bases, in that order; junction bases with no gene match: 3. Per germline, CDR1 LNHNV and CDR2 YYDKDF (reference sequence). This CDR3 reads CATSSSGTKETQYF. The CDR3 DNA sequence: TGTGCCACCAGCAGTAGCGGGACGAAAGAGACCCAGTACTTC.

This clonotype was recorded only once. This chain's CDR3 is CASSFFLNSYNEQFF. The CDR3 DNA is TGTGCCAGCAGTTTCTTCCTTAACAGCTACAATGAGCAGTTCTTC. The V and J genes are TRBV12-3 or TRBV12-4 and TRBJ2-1; D not certain. The V gene lost 3 bases and the J gene lost 3 bases, with 12 bases spanning the gap. CDR3 size: 15 residues.

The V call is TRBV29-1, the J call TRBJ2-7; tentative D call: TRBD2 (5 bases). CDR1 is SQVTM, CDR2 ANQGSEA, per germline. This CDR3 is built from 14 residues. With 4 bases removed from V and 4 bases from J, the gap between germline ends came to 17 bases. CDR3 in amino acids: CSVGGEGARYEQYF. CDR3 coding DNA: TGCAGCGTTGGGGGTGAGGGCGCGAGGTACGAGCAGTACTTC.

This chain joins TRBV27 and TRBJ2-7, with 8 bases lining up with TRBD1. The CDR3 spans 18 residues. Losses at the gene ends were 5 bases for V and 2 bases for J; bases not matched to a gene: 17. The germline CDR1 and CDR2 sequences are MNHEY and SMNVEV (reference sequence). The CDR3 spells CASSTANSGTGGPYEQYF. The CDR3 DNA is TGTGCCAGCAGTACCGCAAACTCCGGGACAGGAGGACCCTACGAGCAGTACTTC.

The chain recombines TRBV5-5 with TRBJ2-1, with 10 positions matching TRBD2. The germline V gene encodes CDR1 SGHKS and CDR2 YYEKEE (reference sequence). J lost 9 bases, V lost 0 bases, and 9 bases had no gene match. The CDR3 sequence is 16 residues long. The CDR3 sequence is CASSLGKSGGATEQFF. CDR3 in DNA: TGTGCCAGCAGCTTGGGAAAGAGCGGGGGGGCCACTGAGCAGTTCTTC. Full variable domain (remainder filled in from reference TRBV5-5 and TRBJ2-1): DAGVTQSPTHLIKTRGQQVTLRCSPISGHKSVSWYQQVLGQGPQFIFQYYEKEERGRGNFPDRFSARQFPNYSSELNVNALLLGDSALYLCASSLGKSGGATEQFFGPGTRLTVL.

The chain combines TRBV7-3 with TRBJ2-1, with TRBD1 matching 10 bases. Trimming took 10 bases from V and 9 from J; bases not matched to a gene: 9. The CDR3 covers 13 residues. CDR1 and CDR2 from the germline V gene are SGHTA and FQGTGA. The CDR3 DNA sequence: TGTGCCACCCGGACAGGGGGGAGTGGTGAGCAGTTCTTC. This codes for CATRTGGSGEQFF.

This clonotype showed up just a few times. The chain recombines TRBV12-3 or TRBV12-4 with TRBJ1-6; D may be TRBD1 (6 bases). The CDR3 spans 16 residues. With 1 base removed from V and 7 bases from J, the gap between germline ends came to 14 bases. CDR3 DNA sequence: TGTGCCAGCAGTTTAGGAGCGGGGGGCGAGAATTCACCCCTCCACTTT. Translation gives CASSLGAGGENSPLHF.

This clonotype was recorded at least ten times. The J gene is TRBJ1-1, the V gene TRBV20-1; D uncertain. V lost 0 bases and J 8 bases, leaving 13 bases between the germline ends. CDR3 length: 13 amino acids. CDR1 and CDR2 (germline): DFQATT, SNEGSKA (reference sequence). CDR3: CSARDAPSPEAFF. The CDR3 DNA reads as TGCAGTGCTAGAGACGCTCCTTCGCCGGAAGCTTTCTTT.

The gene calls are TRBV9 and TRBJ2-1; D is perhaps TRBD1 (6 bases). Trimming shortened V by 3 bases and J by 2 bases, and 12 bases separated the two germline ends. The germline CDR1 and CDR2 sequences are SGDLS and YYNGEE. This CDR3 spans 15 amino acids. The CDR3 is CASSASGTPYNEQFF. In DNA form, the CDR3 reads TGTGCCAGCAGCGCTTCCGGGACACCCTACAATGAGCAGTTCTTC.

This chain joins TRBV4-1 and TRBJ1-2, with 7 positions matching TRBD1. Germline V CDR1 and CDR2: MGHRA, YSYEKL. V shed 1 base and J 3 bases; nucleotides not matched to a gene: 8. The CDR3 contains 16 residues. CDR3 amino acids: CASSQAKDRKYYGYTF. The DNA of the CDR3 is TGCGCCAGCAGCCAAGCGAAGGACAGGAAATACTATGGCTACACCTTC.

The CDR3: CSARDAQRGFSYNEQFF. The DNA for the CDR3 is TGCAGTGCTAGAGATGCCCAGCGGGGGTTTTCCTACAATGAGCAGTTCTTC. V is TRBV20-1 and J is TRBJ2-1, with 8 bases aligning to TRBD2. Germline lookup yields CDR1 DFQATT and CDR2 SNEGSKA (reference sequence). The CDR3 is 17 residues long. Losses at the gene ends were 0 bases for V and 1 base for J; bases not matched to a gene: 8.